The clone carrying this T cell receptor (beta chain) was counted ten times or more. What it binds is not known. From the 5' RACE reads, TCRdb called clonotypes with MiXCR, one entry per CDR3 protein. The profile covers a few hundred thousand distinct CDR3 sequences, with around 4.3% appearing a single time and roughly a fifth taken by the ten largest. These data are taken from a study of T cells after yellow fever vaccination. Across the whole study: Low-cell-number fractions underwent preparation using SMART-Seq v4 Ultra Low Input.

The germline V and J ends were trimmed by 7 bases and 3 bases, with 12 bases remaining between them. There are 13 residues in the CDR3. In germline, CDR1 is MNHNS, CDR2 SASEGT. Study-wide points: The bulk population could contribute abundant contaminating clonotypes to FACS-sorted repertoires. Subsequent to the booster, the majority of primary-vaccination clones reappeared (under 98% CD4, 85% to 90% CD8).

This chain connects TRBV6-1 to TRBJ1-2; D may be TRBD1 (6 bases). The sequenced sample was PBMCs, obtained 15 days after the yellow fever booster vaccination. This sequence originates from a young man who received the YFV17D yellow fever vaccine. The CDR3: CASNRQVYYGYTF. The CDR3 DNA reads TGTGCCAGCAATCGACAGGTTTACTATGGCTACACCTTC.